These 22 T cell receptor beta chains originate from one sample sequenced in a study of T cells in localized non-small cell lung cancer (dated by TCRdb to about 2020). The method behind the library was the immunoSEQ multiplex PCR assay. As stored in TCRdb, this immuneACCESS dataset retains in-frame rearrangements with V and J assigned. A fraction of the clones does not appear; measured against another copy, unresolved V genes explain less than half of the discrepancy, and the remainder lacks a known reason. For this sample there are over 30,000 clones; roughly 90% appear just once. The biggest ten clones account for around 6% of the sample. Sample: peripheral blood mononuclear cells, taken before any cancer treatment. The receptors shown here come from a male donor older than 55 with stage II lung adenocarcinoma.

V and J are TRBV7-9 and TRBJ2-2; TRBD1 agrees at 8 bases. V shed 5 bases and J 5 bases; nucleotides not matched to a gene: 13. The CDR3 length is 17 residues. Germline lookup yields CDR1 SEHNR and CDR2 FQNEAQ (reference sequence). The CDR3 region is CASSPLAGQGRTGELFF. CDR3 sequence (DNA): TGTGCCAGCAGCCCACTCGCCGGACAGGGTAGGACCGGGGAGCTGTTTTTT.

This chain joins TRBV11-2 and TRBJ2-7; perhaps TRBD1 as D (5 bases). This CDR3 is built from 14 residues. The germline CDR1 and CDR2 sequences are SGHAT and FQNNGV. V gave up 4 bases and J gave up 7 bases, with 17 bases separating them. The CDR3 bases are TGTGCCAGCAGCTCCCAGGGCGCAAGGGGAGAGCAGTACTTC. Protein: CASSSQGARGEQYF.

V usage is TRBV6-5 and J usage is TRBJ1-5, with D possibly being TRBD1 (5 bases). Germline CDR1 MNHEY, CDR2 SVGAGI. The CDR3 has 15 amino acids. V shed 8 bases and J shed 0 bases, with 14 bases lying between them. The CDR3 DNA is TGTGCCAGCGGGATTGGGGGGGATAGCAATCAGCCCCAGCATTTT. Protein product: CASGIGGDSNQPQHF.

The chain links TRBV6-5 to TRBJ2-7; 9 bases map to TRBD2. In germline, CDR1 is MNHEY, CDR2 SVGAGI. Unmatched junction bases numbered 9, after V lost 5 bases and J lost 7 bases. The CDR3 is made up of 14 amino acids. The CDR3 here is CASSRGLAGREQYF. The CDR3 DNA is TGTGCCAGCAGTCGGGGACTAGCAGGAAGAGAGCAGTACTTC.

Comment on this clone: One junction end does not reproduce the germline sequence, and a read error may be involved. The CDR3 DNA reads as TGCGCCAGCAGCTTGGGTCTCCTAGGGGGCAGGGTGGAAGAGATCCAGTACTTC. This sequence encodes CASSLGLLGGRVEEIQYF. The chain carries TRBV5-1 and TRBJ2-5; 7 positions match TRBD1. The CDR3 covers 18 residues. Germline loops: CDR1 SGHRS, CDR2 YFSETQ.

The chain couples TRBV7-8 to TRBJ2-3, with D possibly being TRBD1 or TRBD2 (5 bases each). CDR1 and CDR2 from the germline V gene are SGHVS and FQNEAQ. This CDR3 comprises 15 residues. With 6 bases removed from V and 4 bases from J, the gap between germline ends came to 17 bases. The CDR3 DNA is TGTGCCAGCAGGCCCGGGACCGAGACTGCAGATACGCAGTATTTT. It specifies CASRPGTETADTQYF.

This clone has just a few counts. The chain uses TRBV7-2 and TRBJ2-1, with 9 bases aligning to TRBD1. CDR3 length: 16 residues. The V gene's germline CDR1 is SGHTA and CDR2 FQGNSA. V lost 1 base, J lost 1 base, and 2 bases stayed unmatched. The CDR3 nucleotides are TGTGCCAGCAGCTTAGATGGGACAGGGTCCTACAATGAGCAGTTCTTC. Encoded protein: CASSLDGTGSYNEQFF.

The CDR3: CSVEDRPPSSYNEQFF. CDR3 sequence (DNA): TGCAGCGTTGAAGATAGGCCCCCAAGCTCCTACAATGAGCAGTTCTTC. The gene calls are TRBV29-1 and TRBJ2-1, with D uncertain. Germline loops: CDR1 SQVTM, CDR2 ANQGSEA. The CDR3 loop spans 16 amino acids. V was clipped by 0 bases and J by 0 bases, with 12 bases between them.

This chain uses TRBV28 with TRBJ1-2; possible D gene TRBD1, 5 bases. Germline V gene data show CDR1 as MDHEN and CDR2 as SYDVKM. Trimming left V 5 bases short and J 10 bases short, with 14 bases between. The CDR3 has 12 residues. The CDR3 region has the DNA TGTGCCAGCAGTCTAACGGGGGGTAACTACACCTTC. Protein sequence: CASSLTGGNYTF.

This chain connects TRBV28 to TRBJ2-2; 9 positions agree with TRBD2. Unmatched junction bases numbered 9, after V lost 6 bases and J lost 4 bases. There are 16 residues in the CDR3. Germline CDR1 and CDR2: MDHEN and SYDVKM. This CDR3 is CASSSTGLASTGELFF. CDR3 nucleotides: TGTGCCAGCAGCTCCACCGGACTAGCGAGCACCGGGGAGCTGTTTTTT.

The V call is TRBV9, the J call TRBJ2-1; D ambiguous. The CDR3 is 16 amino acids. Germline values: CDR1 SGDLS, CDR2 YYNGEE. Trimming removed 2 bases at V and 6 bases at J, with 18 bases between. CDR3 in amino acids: CASSVSATSSRNEQFF. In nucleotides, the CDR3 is TGTGCCAGCAGCGTTTCAGCGACTTCCAGCCGCAATGAGCAGTTCTTC.

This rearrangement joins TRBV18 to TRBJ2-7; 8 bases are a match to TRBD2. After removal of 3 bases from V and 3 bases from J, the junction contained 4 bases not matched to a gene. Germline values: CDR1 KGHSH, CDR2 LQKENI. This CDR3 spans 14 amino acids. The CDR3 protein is CASSPRTSSYEQYF. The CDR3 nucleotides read TGTGCCAGCTCACCCAGGACTAGCAGCTACGAGCAGTACTTC.

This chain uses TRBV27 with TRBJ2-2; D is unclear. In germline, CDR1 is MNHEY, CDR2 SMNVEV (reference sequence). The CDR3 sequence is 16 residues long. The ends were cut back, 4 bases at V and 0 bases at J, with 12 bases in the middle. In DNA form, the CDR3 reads TGTGCCAGCAGTTGGTGGGGAACTTCGAACACCGGGGAGCTGTTTTTT. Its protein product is CASSWWGTSNTGELFF.

The CDR3 is CASSLLYRGSGYTF. CDR3 DNA: TGTGCCAGCAGCCTACTTTACAGGGGAAGTGGCTACACCTTC. The V and J genes are TRBV11-2 and TRBJ1-2, with TRBD1 matching 7 bases. This CDR3 contains 14 residues. The germline V gene has CDR1 SGHAT and CDR2 FQNNGV. The V and J ends lost 5 bases and 7 bases, in that order; junction bases with no gene match: 10.

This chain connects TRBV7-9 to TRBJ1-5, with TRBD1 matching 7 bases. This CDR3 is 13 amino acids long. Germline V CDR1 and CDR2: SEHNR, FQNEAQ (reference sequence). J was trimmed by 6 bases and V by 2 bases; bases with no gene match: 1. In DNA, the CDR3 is TGTGCCAGCAGCTTACGGGACAGTCAGCCCCAGCATTTT. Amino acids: CASSLRDSQPQHF.

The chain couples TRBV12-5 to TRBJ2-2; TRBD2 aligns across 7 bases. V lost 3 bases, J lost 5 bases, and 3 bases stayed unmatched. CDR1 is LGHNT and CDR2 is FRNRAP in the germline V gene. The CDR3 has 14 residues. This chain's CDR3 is CASGFIGGTGELFF. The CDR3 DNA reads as TGTGCTAGTGGTTTCATCGGGGGGACCGGGGAGCTGTTTTTT.

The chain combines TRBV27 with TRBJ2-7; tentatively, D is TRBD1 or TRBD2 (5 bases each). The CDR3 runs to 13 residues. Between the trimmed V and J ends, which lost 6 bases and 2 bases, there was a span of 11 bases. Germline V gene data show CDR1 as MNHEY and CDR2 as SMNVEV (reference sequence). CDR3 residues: CASSGDGTYEQYF. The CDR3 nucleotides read TGTGCCAGCAGCGGGGACGGGACCTACGAGCAGTACTTC.

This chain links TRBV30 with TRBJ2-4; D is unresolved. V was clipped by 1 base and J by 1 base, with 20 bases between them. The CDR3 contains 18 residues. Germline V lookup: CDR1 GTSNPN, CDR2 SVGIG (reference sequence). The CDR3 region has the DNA TGTGCCTGGAGTGGGGTAGCTAAAGGACGAGAGGCCAAAAACATTCAGTACTTC. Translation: CAWSGVAKGREAKNIQYF.

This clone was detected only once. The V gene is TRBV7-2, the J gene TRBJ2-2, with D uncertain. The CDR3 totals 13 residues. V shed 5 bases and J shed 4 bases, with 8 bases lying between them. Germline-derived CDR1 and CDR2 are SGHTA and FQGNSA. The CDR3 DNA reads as TGTGCCAGCAGCGCCGTCCTCACCGGGGAGCTGTTTTTT. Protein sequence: CASSAVLTGELFF.

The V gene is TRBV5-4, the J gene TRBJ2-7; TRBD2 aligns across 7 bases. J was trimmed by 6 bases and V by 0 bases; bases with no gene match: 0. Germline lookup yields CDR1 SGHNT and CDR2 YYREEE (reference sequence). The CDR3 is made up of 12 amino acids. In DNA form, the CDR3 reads TGTGCCAGCAGCTTGGCGGGGGGCGAGCAGTACTTC. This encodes CASSLAGGEQYF.

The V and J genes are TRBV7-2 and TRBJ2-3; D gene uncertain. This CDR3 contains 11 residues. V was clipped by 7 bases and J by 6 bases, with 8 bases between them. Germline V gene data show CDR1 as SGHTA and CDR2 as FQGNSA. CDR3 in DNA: TGTGCCAGCAAGCGTACGGATACGCAGTATTTT. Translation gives CASKRTDTQYF.

The CDR3: CASRPPTQDTDTQYF. For the CDR3, the DNA is TGTGCCAGCAGACCACCGACCCAGGACACAGATACGCAGTATTTT. The J gene is TRBJ2-3, the V gene TRBV6-6, with no clear D. The V end lost 6 bases, the J end lost 2 bases, and 15 bases lay between the germline ends. The CDR3 is 15 amino acids. The germline CDR1 and CDR2 sequences are MNHNY and SVGAGI (reference sequence).